Described below is a single T cell receptor beta chain sequence and its context. One junction end does not reproduce the germline sequence, and a read error may be involved. This entry comes from a study of tumor and adjacent non-tumor tissue in lung cancer. This CDR3 is built from 13 residues. Germline V CDR1 and CDR2: SGHAT, FQNNGV. The template was RNA from unsorted bulk tissue. The library came from three nested PCR rounds adapted from ARM-PCR protocols. TCRdb reprocessed the multiplex PCR reads with MiXCR, giving one entry per CDR3 protein. The data contain roughly 200,000 distinct CDR3 sequences, 70% to 75% of them singletons.

The chain joins TRBV11-2 to TRBJ1-1; D unresolved. The source of this sequence is a man in his fifties or sixties with non-small cell lung cancer. The specimen was lung tumor tissue. The CDR3 is CASSLSVFGEAFF. For the CDR3, the DNA is TGTGCTAGCAGCTTAAGCGTGTTCGGTGAAGCTTTCTTT.